The next 13 T cell receptor beta chains were all read from a single sample in a study of T cells after yellow fever vaccination. From the 5' RACE reads, TCRdb called clonotypes with MiXCR, one entry per CDR3 protein. The sample holds around 310,000 distinct CDR3 sequences; around 4.1% are singletons and the top ten take approximately 24%. The sequencing here drew on PBMCs, taken 5 days after the yellow fever booster vaccination. The receptors were gathered from a man in his late teens or twenties who received the YFV17D yellow fever vaccine.

The rearrangement joins TRBV7-8 to TRBJ1-6, with 8 bases fitting TRBD1. The CDR3 covers 14 residues. V was clipped by 5 bases and J by 10 bases; unmatched bases: 7. Per germline, CDR1 SGHVS and CDR2 FQNEAQ. CDR3 nucleotide sequence: TGTGCCAGCAGCGCAAGACAGGGGCGCTCACCCCTCCACTTT. Protein sequence: CASSARQGRSPLHF.

With regard to this clonotype: Its ends do not fully match the called genes, so a read error is possible. This chain joins TRBV10-3 and TRBJ1-1; D gene ambiguous. From germline, CDR1 is ENHRY and CDR2 SYGVKD. This CDR3 contains 15 residues. CDR3 loop: CAIRESSGENTEAFF. The DNA of the CDR3 is TGTGCCATCAGAGAGTCGTCAGGTGAGAACACTGAAGCTTTCTTT.

The genes are TRBV25-1 and TRBJ2-6; D remains unclear. In germline, CDR1 is MGHDK, CDR2 SYGVNS. CDR3 length: 15 residues. V gave up 2 bases and J gave up 2 bases, with 7 bases separating them. The CDR3 loop is CASSEGFAGANVLTF. CDR3 DNA: TGTGCCAGCAGTGAAGGTTTTGCTGGGGCCAACGTCCTGACTTTC.

The rearrangement uses TRBV6-5 and TRBJ2-1; D is perhaps TRBD1 (8 bases). Germline values: CDR1 MNHEY, CDR2 SVGAGI. Trimming removed 11 bases at V and 6 bases at J, with 14 bases between. This CDR3 comprises 12 residues. CDR3 sequence reads: CAPTGGGNEQFF. Here the CDR3 DNA reads TGTGCCCCCACAGGGGGGGGCAATGAGCAGTTCTTC.

The gene calls are TRBV5-1 and TRBJ1-6; 8 positions match TRBD1. V lost 3 bases to trimming and J lost 5 bases; unmatched junction nucleotides: 10. The CDR3 is 17 residues long. Germline assignment: CDR1 SGHRS and CDR2 YFSETQ. This CDR3 reads CASSWETGVHDNSPLHF. The CDR3 DNA reads as TGCGCCAGCAGCTGGGAGACAGGGGTACATGATAATTCACCCCTCCACTTT.

This clonotype was counted at least ten times. The gene calls are TRBV29-1 and TRBJ2-2; weak D call: TRBD1 (6 bases). V lost 7 bases and J lost 5, with 8 bases in between. CDR1 is SQVTM, CDR2 ANQGSEA, per germline. The CDR3 contains 11 residues. CDR3 sequence (DNA): TGCAGCGCCACAGGGACCGGGGAGCTGTTTTTT. It is translated as CSATGTGELFF.

There are many counts of this clonotype. The chain employs TRBV4-1 and TRBJ2-4; D may be TRBD2 (6 bases). CDR1 is MGHRA and CDR2 is YSYEKL in the germline V gene. The CDR3 contains 16 residues. Trimming removed 1 base at V and 7 bases at J, with 17 bases between. The CDR3 DNA sequence: TGCGCCAGCAGCCAAGTCTTTGGAGGGCCTAGGAACATTCAGTACTTC. It encodes CASSQVFGGPRNIQYF.

This chain connects TRBV4-1 to TRBJ2-1; D unclear. CDR1 MGHRA and CDR2 YSYEKL come from the germline V gene. Trimming shortened V by 0 bases and J by 6 bases, and 6 bases separated the two germline ends. This CDR3 is built from 13 residues. The CDR3 protein is CASSQDLSNEQFF. CDR3 in DNA: TGCGCCAGCAGCCAAGATCTCAGCAATGAGCAGTTCTTC.

The chain employs TRBV18 and TRBJ2-3, with a possible D match to TRBD1 (7 bases). The germline gives CDR1 KGHSH, CDR2 LQKENI. Trimming removed 1 base from V and 6 bases from J, with 11 bases in between. CDR3 length: 14 amino acids. In DNA, the CDR3 is TGTGCCAGCTCACCACAGCCAGGGGGGGATACGCAGTATTTT. Its protein is CASSPQPGGDTQYF.

In its sample, this clonotype was seen many times. The CDR3 here is CASSRGQGPYEQYF. The DNA for the CDR3 is TGTGCCAGCAGCCGGGGACAGGGACCCTACGAGCAGTACTTC. The chain combines TRBV12-3 or TRBV12-4 with TRBJ2-7, with 9 bases that match TRBD1. The CDR3 is made up of 14 amino acids. The V gene end was trimmed by 6 bases and the J gene end by 2 bases; junction bases not matched to a gene: 5.

The chain joins TRBV5-1 to TRBJ1-4, with D tentatively TRBD1 (5 bases). CDR1 and CDR2 (germline): SGHRS, YFSETQ. Trimming removed 7 bases from V and 3 bases from J, with 13 bases in between. The CDR3 totals 14 residues. The CDR3 region is CASREDTANEKLFF. In DNA form, the CDR3 reads TGCGCCAGCCGGGAGGACACAGCTAATGAAAAACTGTTTTTT.

This clonotype was counted only a few times. The chain combines TRBV7-2 with TRBJ2-3; TRBD2 aligns across 7 bases. V shed 5 bases and J 2 bases; nucleotides not matched to a gene: 10. The CDR3 has 16 residues. Per the germline V gene, CDR1 is SGHTA and CDR2 is FQGNSA. CDR3 sequence reads: CASSQQGAGVTDTQYF. CDR3 bases: TGTGCCAGCAGCCAGCAGGGTGCGGGGGTCACAGATACGCAGTATTTT.

The chain is built from TRBV28 and TRBJ1-5; D not resolved. CDR3 length equals 13 residues. Per the germline V gene, CDR1 is MDHEN and CDR2 is SYDVKM. V was shortened by 3 bases and J by 5 bases, with 8 bases between the two germline ends. The DNA for the CDR3 is TGTGCCAGCAGTTTGATCTGGTATCAGCCCCAGCATTTT. Protein product: CASSLIWYQPQHF. The full variable domain, with the rest looked up from reference TRBV28 and TRBJ1-5, is DVKVTQSSRYLVKRTGEKVFLECVQDMDHENMFWYRQDPGLGLRLIYFSYDVKMKEKGDIPEGYSVSREKKERFSLILESASTNQTSMYLCASSLIWYQPQHFGDGTRLSIL.